In its sample, the clone carrying this T cell receptor beta chain was seen once. The sample belongs to a study of Ad26.COV2.S vaccination and SARS-CoV-2 variants. Trimming cost V 1 base and J 2 bases, with 17 bases left between them. The germline CDR1 and CDR2 sequences are MDHEN and SYDVKM. The CDR3 runs to 17 residues. Treatment noted: around 19 received Ad26.COV2.S at low or high dose, single or two shots; about five received placebo; per-sample allocation not given. Collection of samples fell on day 63 after the first vaccine or placebo injection. Sequencing used immunoSEQ multiplex PCR; TCRdb keeps in-frame clones, though not all of them. This table has over 400,000 clones, about 90% appearing once.

The rearrangement joins TRBV28 to TRBJ2-5, with D perhaps TRBD2 (7 bases). The clonotype originates from a person between 18 and 59 years old who received the Ad26.COV2.S COVID-19 vaccine or a placebo. This specimen consisted of peripheral blood, obtained in a trial of Ad26.COV2.S vaccine versus placebo. CDR3 in amino acids: CASSLFARGGPQETQYF. The CDR3 nucleotides are TGTGCCAGCAGTTTATTCGCGAGGGGGGGTCCTCAAGAGACCCAGTACTTC.